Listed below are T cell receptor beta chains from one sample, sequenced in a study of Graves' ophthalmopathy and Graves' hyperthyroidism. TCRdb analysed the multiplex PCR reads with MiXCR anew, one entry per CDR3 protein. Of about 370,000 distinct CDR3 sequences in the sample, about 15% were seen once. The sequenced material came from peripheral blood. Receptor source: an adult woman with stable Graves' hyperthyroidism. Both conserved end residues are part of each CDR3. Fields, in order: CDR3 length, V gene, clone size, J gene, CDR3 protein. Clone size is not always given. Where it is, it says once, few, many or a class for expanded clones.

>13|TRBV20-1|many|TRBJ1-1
CSAVEQGDIEAFF
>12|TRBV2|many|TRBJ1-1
CASSEAQGGAFF
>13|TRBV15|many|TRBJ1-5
CATSSEKNQPQHF
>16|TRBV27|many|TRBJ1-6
CASSLTGQGIISPLHF
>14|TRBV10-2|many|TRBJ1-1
CASSGDGGRTEAFF
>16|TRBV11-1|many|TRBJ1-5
CASSLGTGSSNQPQHF
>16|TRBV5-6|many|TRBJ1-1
CASSLDIRAGSAEAFF
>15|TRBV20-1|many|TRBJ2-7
CSANRLAGVLNEQYF
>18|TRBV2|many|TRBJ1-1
CASSEALRGQAWNTEAFF
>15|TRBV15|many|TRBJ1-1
CATSRDVGPATEAFF
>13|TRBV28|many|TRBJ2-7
CASRRTVSYEQYF
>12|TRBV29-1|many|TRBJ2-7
CSVETGSKEQYF
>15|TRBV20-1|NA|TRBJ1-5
CSARMDRNRYQPQHF
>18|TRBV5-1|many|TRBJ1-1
CASSLKSAGGFMNTEAFF
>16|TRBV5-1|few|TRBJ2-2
CASSLDAMTGTGELFF
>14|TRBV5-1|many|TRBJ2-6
CASSGSTGANVLTF
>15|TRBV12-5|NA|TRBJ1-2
CASGLPTGQSYGYTF
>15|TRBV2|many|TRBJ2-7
CASSEVGGSINEQYF
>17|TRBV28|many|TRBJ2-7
CASSPNDRLSPEYEQYF
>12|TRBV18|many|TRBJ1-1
CASSPDTTEAFF
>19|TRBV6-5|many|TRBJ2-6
CASSSGGGVRTSGANVLTF
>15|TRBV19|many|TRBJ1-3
CASSPDRARGNTIYF
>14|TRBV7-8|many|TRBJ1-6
CASSLAPDNSPLHF
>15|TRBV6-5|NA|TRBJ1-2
CASSSLGSGLYGYTF
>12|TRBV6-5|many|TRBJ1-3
CASKSSGNTIYF
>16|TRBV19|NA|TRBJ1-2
CASSNTRGAANYGYTF
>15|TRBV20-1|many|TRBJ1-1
CSARDPGTGFTEAFF
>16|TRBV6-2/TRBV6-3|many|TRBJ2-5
CASSDRPGLAGETQYF